The 15 T cell receptor beta chains reported below all come from one sample, sequenced in a study of early T cells in non-severe SARS-CoV-2 infection. TCRdb used MiXCR to reprocess the 5' RACE reads, holding one entry per CDR3 protein. The sample carries approximately 73,000 distinct CDR3 sequences, about 13% recorded once. Sequencing input: whole blood. These receptor sequences come from an adult who was a healthcare worker with PCR-confirmed SARS-CoV-2 infection or an uninfected control (not recorded which).

This clonotype was seen more than once but under ten times. The chain joins TRBV5-6 to TRBJ1-6; 8 nucleotides align to TRBD1. The CDR3 has 16 amino acids. CDR1 is SGHDT, CDR2 YYEEEE, per germline. V gave up 3 bases and J gave up 2 bases; unmatched junction bases: 4. CDR3 loop: CASSSQGAAYNSPLHF. For the CDR3, the DNA is TGTGCCAGCAGCTCTCAGGGGGCTGCCTATAATTCACCCCTCCACTTT.

There are a few counts of this clonotype. V gene TRBV28 combines with J gene TRBJ2-5; tentatively, D is TRBD2 (6 bases). The CDR3 extends over 12 amino acids. Per the germline V gene, CDR1 is MDHEN and CDR2 is SYDVKM. Trimming took off 6 bases at V and 6 bases at J, with 11 bases between the two ends. CDR3 amino acids: CASRSSVKTQYF. The CDR3 bases are TGTGCCAGCAGGTCTAGCGTGAAGACCCAGTACTTC.

V gene TRBV28 combines with J gene TRBJ2-3; D uncertain. This CDR3 has 15 amino acids. Germline-derived CDR1 and CDR2 are MDHEN and SYDVKM. V lost 6 bases and J lost 2, with 15 bases in between. CDR3 DNA: TGTGCCAGCAGGCTAGACGCCGGAACCACAGATACGCAGTATTTT. It yields the protein CASRLDAGTTDTQYF. Based on the CDR3 plus reference TRBV28 and TRBJ2-3, the full variable domain is DVKVTQSSRYLVKRTGEKVFLECVQDMDHENMFWYRQDPGLGLRLIYFSYDVKMKEKGDIPEGYSVSREKKERFSLILESASTNQTSMYLCASRLDAGTTDTQYFGPGTRLTVL.

This clonotype was detected many times. V and J are TRBV29-1 and TRBJ2-5; 8 bases agree with TRBD1. With 7 bases clipped from V and 5 bases from J, the junction kept 6 bases outside the gene matches. This CDR3 is 12 amino acids long. CDR1 and CDR2 from the germline V gene are SQVTM and ANQGSEA. The CDR3 loop reads CSGYRGSETQYF. The CDR3 DNA is TGCAGCGGATACAGGGGGTCGGAGACCCAGTACTTC.

V usage is TRBV5-1 and J usage is TRBJ2-7, with D tentatively TRBD1 or TRBD2 (8 bases each). Trimming stripped 5 bases from V and 3 bases from J, with 24 bases between. CDR3 length: 17 amino acids. Germline loops: CDR1 SGHRS, CDR2 YFSETQ. The DNA of the CDR3 is TGCGCCAGCAGACGTGACAGGGGTGGACTAGCAGACTACGAGCAGTACTTC. This translates into CASRRDRGGLADYEQYF.

This clonotype was counted ten times or more. The rearrangement uses TRBV6-5 and TRBJ1-3; a possible D gene is TRBD1 (5 bases). Per the germline V gene, CDR1 is MNHEY and CDR2 is SVGAGI. The CDR3 has 15 residues. V was trimmed by 5 bases and J by 0 bases, leaving 11 bases between them. The CDR3 bases are TGTGCCAGCAGTCTCGGGGGAAGCTCTGGAAACACCATATATTTT. Residues: CASSLGGSSGNTIYF.

The sample holds many counts of this clonotype. V usage is TRBV30 and J usage is TRBJ1-1; no clear D. The CDR3 consists of 16 residues. Germline V gene sequence: CDR1 GTSNPN, CDR2 SVGIG (reference sequence). V dropped 5 bases and J dropped 1 base, with 20 bases sitting between them. The CDR3 DNA reads as TGTGCCTGGGTTTCCGTTCGGCGTATTAGGAACACTGAAGCTTTCTTT. Amino acids: CAWVSVRRIRNTEAFF. Using reference TRBV30 and TRBJ1-1 for the parts outside the CDR3, the full variable domain is SQTIHQWPATLVQPVGSPLSLECTVEGTSNPNLYWYRQAAGRGLQLLFYSVGIGQISSEVPQNLSASRPQDRQFILSSKKLLLSDSGFYLCAWVSVRRIRNTEAFFGQGTRLTVV.

The CDR3 DNA sequence: TGTGCCAGCGGGACCTATAAAGGCACAGATACGCAGTATTTT. Its translation is CASGTYKGTDTQYF. The chain combines TRBV2 with TRBJ2-3; D tentatively fits TRBD1 or TRBD2 (5 bases each). V lost 8 bases, J lost 1 base, and 13 bases lay in between. The germline CDR1 and CDR2 sequences are SNHLY and FYNNEI. This CDR3 comprises 14 residues. Together with reference TRBV2 and TRBJ2-3, the CDR3 gives the full variable domain: EPEVTQTPSHQVTQMGQEVILRCVPISNHLYFYWYRQILGQKVEFLVSFYNNEISEKSEIFDDQFSVERPDGSNFTLKIRSTKLEDSAMYFCASGTYKGTDTQYFGPGTRLTVL.

The chain joins TRBV6-6 to TRBJ2-7; D is undetermined. CDR1 is MNHNY and CDR2 is SVGAGI in the germline V gene (reference sequence). The CDR3 totals 13 residues. Trimming removed 6 bases from V and 3 bases from J, with 12 bases in between. CDR3 DNA: TGTGCCAGCAGGATACACAACGTCTACGAGCAGTACTTC. This gives the protein CASRIHNVYEQYF.

This clonotype was seen more than once but under ten times. V is TRBV7-9 and J is TRBJ1-2, with D uncertain. CDR1 and CDR2 (germline): SEHNR, FQNEAQ (reference sequence). This CDR3 is 14 amino acids long. V shed 5 bases and J shed 8 bases, with 18 bases lying between them. CDR3 sequence (DNA): TGTGCCAGCAGCCCCCCCGGAGCGCAGTTCGGCTACACCTTC. Translating gives CASSPPGAQFGYTF.

This clonotype came up a few times. The rearrangement links TRBV19 to TRBJ2-3; 9 positions agree with TRBD2. Per germline, CDR1 LNHDA and CDR2 SQIVND (reference sequence). J was trimmed by 1 base and V by 4 bases; bases with no gene match: 6. The CDR3 extends over 16 amino acids. DNA for the CDR3: TGTGCCAGTAGTAAAATTAGCGGGAGCGGCACAGATACGCAGTATTTT. It yields the protein CASSKISGSGTDTQYF.

This clonotype showed up many times. This chain joins TRBV6-6 and TRBJ2-7, with D maybe TRBD1 (6 bases). The CDR3 is 15 residues long. Deletions cut 0 bases from V and 6 bases from J, with 15 bases between. CDR1 MNHNY and CDR2 SVGAGI come from the germline V gene (reference sequence). CDR3 residues: CASSYSDSASGEQYF. The CDR3, as DNA: TGTGCCAGCAGTTACTCGGACAGTGCATCGGGCGAGCAGTACTTC.

This clonotype was observed many times. The V call is TRBV29-1, the J call TRBJ2-1; 8 bases map to TRBD2. This CDR3 spans 11 amino acids. V shed 7 bases, J shed 12 bases, and the junction held 8 bases outside the gene matches. Germline V gives CDR1 SQVTM, CDR2 ANQGSEA. This CDR3 is CSGRLATRQFF. The CDR3 DNA is TGCAGCGGGAGACTAGCGACACGGCAGTTCTTC.

The V call is TRBV7-9, the J call TRBJ1-1, with 8 positions matching TRBD1. Trimming took 7 bases from V and 0 from J; bases not matched to a gene: 10. This CDR3 contains 16 residues. Germline V CDR1 and CDR2: SEHNR, FQNEAQ (reference sequence). CDR3 in DNA: TGTGCCAGCACCCAGACAGGGGCGGGGATGAACACTGAAGCTTTCTTT. Residues: CASTQTGAGMNTEAFF.

This clonotype was seen repeatedly, ten times or more. The chain links TRBV7-9 to TRBJ2-5, with 9 bases fitting TRBD1. The CDR3 extends over 13 amino acids. Germline V gene sequence: CDR1 SEHNR, CDR2 FQNEAQ (reference sequence). V trimming: 4 bases; J trimming: 3 bases; junction bases outside the gene matches: 0. CDR3 in DNA: TGTGCCAGCAGCTGGACAGGGGAAGAGACCCAGTACTTC. Its protein is CASSWTGEETQYF.